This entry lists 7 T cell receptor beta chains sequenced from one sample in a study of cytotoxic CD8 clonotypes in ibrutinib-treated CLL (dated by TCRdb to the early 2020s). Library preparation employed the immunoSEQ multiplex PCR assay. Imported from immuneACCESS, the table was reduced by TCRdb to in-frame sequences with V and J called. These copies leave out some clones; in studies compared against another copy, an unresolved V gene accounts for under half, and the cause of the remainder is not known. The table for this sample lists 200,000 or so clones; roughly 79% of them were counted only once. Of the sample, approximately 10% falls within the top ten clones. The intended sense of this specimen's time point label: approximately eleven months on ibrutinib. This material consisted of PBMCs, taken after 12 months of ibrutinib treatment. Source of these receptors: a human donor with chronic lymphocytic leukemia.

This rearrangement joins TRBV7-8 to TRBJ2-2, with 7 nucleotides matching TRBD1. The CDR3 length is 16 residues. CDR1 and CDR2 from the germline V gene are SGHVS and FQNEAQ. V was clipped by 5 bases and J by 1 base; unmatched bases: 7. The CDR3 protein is CASSNNRGLNTGELFF. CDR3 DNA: TGTGCCAGCAGCAACAACAGGGGCTTGAACACCGGGGAGCTGTTTTTT. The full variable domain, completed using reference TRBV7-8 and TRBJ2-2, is GAGVSQSPRYKVAKRGQDVALRCDPISGHVSLFWYQQALGQGPEFLTYFQNEAQLDKSGLPSDRFFAERPEGSVSTLKIQRTQQEDSAVYLCASSNNRGLNTGELFFGEGSRLTVL.

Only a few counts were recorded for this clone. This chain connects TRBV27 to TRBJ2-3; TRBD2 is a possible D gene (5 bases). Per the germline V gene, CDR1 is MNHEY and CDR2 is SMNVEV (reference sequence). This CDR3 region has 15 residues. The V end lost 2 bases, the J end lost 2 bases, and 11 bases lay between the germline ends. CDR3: CASSLNPGFTDTQYF. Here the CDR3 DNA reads TGTGCCAGCAGTTTAAATCCGGGGTTCACAGATACGCAGTATTTT.

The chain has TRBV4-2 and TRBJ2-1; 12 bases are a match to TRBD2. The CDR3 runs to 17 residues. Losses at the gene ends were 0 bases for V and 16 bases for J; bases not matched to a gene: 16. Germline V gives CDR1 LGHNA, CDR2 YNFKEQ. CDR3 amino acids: CASSQETTGLAGLRQFF. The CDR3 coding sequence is TGTGCCAGCAGCCAAGAGACGACCGGACTAGCGGGACTGAGGCAATTCTTC.

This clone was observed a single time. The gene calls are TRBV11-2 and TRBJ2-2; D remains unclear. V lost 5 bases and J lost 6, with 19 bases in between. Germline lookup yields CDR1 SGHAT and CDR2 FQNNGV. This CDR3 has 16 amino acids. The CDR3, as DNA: TGTGCCAGCAGCCCTACGGGCCTTCCGGTGGCCGGGGAGCTGTTTTTT. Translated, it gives CASSPTGLPVAGELFF.

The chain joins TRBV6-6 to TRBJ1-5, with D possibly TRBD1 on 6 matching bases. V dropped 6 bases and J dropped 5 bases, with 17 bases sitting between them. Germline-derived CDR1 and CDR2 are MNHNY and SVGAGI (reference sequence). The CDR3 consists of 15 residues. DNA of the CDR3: TGTGCCAGCAGGTTTCAGGGGAAAGGAGATCAGCCCCAGCATTTT. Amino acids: CASRFQGKGDQPQHF.

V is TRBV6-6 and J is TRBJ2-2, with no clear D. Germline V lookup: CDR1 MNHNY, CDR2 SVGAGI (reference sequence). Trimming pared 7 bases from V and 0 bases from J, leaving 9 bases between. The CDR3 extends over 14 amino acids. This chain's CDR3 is CASNPHTNTGELFF. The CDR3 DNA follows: TGTGCCAGCAATCCCCACACGAACACCGGGGAGCTGTTTTTT.

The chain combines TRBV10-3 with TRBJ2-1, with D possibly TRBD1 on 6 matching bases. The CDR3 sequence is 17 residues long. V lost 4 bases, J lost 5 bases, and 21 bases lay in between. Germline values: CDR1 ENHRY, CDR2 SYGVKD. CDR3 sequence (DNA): TGTGCCATCAGTGGCCGCCTCAGTCAGGGGACCGACAATGAGCAGTTCTTC. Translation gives CAISGRLSQGTDNEQFF.